The sequence of this T cell receptor beta chain was determined in a study of response to subunit inactivated influenza vaccine. Whole-study findings and limits: The authors proposed limited new T cell recruitment per seasonal influenza vaccination.

TCRdb independently ran MiXCR on the RT-PCR reads; one entry per CDR3 protein. The table records about 570,000 distinct CDR3 sequences, roughly 12% of them present only once. Trimming left V 4 bases short and J 5 bases short, with 19 bases between. CDR1 and CDR2 from the germline V gene are SGDLS and YYNGEE. The CDR3 has 16 amino acids. About this clonotype: As yet, its antigen is unknown.

The sample was also reused in another study, on T cells expressing NK-cell markers. That study reports: What made the TCR beta cDNA was 5'RACE template switching with UMIs. Several experiments added an anti-gamma-delta TCR antibody to sort only alpha-beta TCR T cells. In several donors, dominant clonotypes made up about 25-65% of CD3+CD56-NKG2C+ cells.

This sequence originates from a man between 45 and 60 years old who received an inactivated influenza vaccine. Sequenced here: PBMCs from blood, sampled on the day of vaccination. The J gene is TRBJ2-1, the V gene TRBV9; D possibly corresponds to TRBD1 (6 bases). The CDR3 reads CASSQDIWGPNNEQFF. In DNA form, the CDR3 reads TGTGCCAGCAGCCAAGACATCTGGGGGCCAAACAATGAGCAGTTCTTC.